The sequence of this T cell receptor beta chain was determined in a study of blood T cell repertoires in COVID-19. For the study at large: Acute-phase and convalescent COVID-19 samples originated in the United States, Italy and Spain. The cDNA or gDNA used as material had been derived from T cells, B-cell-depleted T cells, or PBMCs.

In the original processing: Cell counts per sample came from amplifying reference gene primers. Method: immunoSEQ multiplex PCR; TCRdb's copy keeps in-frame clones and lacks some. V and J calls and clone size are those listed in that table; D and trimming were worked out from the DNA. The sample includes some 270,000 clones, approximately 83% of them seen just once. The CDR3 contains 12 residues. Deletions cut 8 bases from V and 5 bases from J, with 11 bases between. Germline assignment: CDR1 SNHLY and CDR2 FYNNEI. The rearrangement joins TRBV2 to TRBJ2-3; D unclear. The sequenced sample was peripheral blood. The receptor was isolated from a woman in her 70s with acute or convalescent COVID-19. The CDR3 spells CASGRLRDTQYF. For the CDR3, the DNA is TGTGCCAGCGGGCGCCTGAGAGATACGCAGTATTTT.